This T cell receptor (beta chain) derives from a study of cytomegalovirus exposure and HLA in healthy donors (dated by TCRdb to 2016 to 2017). With regard to the full study: A later analysis indicated that the 110 or so validation repertoires were generated on the platform also employed for the 666 repertoires of the first cohort. Along with the approximately 700-subject first cohort, a separate validation cohort of over 90 different subjects was used. The aim of the study was to test whether cataloging public T cell receptors could identify signatures of past pathogen exposure. To predict cytomegalovirus infection status, the study brought together high-throughput TCR immunosequencing, statistical association of individual TCRs with disease status, and machine learning. Study-level results and caveats: A few of the identified cytomegalovirus-associated TCR beta chains were confirmed in vitro to be specific for cytomegalovirus antigens. The classifier was reported to diagnose cytomegalovirus status with high specificity and sensitivity in both the original and validation cohorts. Most TCR sequences were observed very rarely across donors, whereas some public TCRs were present in many individuals. The authors suggested that the approach could potentially be generalized to other disease states and immunological phenotypes. Subsequent analysis determined that TCRs grouped into clusters in the first cohort also showed a tendency toward co-occurrence across the 120 or so validation repertoires, and 94% of cluster scores exceeded 0. The validation cohort had no HLA typing available for a later analysis, so co-occurrence within that cohort was assessed over all 120 or so repertoires. The study gave a list of more than 150 TCR beta chains associated with cytomegalovirus.

Donors formed part of the validation cohort, which comprised 120 subjects and was distinct from the first cohort of 550 to 850 subjects. Library preparation employed the immunoSEQ multiplex PCR assay. Processing in the source paper ran as follows. A statistical classification framework was developed to diagnose cytomegalovirus status using the catalog of TCR beta chain sequences. TCRdb holds this immuneACCESS table with in-frame rearrangements only. Some clones are missing; in checked studies, unresolved V genes explain under half, and the rest has no known cause. That table furnishes V, J and clone size, whereas the DNA furnished D and trimming. Across this sample there are roughly 100,000 clones, with around 83% seen only once. The ten largest clonotypes hold about 4% of the sample. Regarding this clone: Its antigen remains unidentified. One base away there is no much larger clone; base qualities are not given.

The CDR3 runs 15 residues from the cysteine to the phenylalanine. Only the CDR3 part of the read is kept: 45 bases, read in frame from the first base. Ends trimmed: V by 10 bases, J by 4 bases; bases unmatched to a gene: 13. CDR1 and CDR2 were assigned from the germline V gene (reference sequence) as MNHEY and SMNVEV. The receptor's source is a woman between 18 and 30 years old in good health and CMV-seropositive. The chain couples TRBV27 to TRBJ2-7, and TRBD1 aligns with 10 junction nucleotides. The sample comprised PBMCs. The CDR3 amino acid sequence is: CATSPQTGGPYEQYF. In nucleotide form, the sequence is TGTGCCACCTCCCCTCAGACAGGGGGCCCGTACGAGCAGTACTTC.